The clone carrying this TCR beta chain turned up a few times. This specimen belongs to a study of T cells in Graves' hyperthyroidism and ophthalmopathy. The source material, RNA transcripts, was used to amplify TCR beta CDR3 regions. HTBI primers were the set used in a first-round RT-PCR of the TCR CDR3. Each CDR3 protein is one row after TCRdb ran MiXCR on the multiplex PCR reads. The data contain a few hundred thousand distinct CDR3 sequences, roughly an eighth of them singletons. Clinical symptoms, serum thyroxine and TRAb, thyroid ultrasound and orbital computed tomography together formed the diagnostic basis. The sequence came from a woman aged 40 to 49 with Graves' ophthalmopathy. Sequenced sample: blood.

CDR3 residues: CASSLGGGGGYETQYF. In nucleotides, the CDR3 is TGTGCCAGCAGCTTAGGAGGTGGCGGGGGGTATGAGACCCAGTACTTC. The chain recombines TRBV11-3 with TRBJ2-5, with 8 bases fitting TRBD2. The CDR3 is made up of 16 amino acids. V lost 1 base to trimming and J lost 5 bases; unmatched junction nucleotides: 9. Germline V gives CDR1 SGHNT, CDR2 YENEEA. The complete variable domain, with remaining parts taken from reference TRBV11-3 and TRBJ2-5, reads EAGVVQSPRYKIIEKKQPVAFWCNPISGHNTLYWYLQNLGQGPELLIRYENEEAVDDSQLPKDRFSAERLKGVDSTLKIQPAELGDSAVYLCASSLGGGGGYETQYFGPGTRLLVL.